The source of this T cell receptor (beta chain) is a study of blood T cell repertoires in COVID-19. Whole-study context: PBMCs, B-cell-depleted T cells, or T cells were the source of the cDNA or gDNA that made up the material.

This clone was observed once. V lost 0 bases to trimming and J lost 5 bases; unmatched junction nucleotides: 11. Germline-derived CDR1 and CDR2 are SGDLS and YYNGEE. The CDR3 spans 16 residues. Cohort allocation depended upon clinical history that participants reported. Source study methods: Amplification from reference gene primers served as the basis for estimated nucleated cell counts. The assay was immunoSEQ multiplex PCR, and TCRdb's table has in-frame clones only and misses some. V and J calls and clone size are as listed in that table; D and trimming were resolved from the DNA. The table records 250,000 to 350,000 clones, roughly 85% of them present only once.

Sequencing was done on a sample of PBMCs or T cells enriched from blood (not recorded which). The sequence derives from a young woman who had recovered from COVID-19. The chain has TRBV9 and TRBJ2-7; 7 nucleotides match TRBD2. As DNA, the CDR3 is TGTGCCAGCAGCGTAGGGGGGTTAAGTCGGGAGGACGAGCAGTACTTC. This sequence encodes CASSVGGLSREDEQYF.